This TCR beta chain appears in the sequencing data of a study of blood T cell repertoires in COVID-19. The ends lost 11 bases at V and 5 bases at J; junction bases unmatched: 8. CDR1 and CDR2 from the germline V gene are MNHEY and SVGAGI. There are 12 residues in the CDR3. Profiling relied on immunoSEQ multiplex PCR, and the TCRdb table lists in-frame clones only, not all of them. The table lists fewer than 180,000 clones, 84% of them singletons. This clone was detected only once. This TCR came from a man in his 70s with acute or convalescent COVID-19. The chain links TRBV6-5 to TRBJ2-7; 8 nucleotides align to TRBD2. The material sequenced was peripheral blood. CDR3 nucleotides: TGTGCCTCTTGCGGGGGGTCCCACGAGCAGTACTTC. It is translated as CASCGGSHEQYF.